The 14 T cell receptor beta chains below were found in one sample sequenced in a study of cytomegalovirus exposure and HLA in healthy donors. It was with 60 Vbeta and 13 Jbeta primers that the PCR ran. Produced via immunoSEQ multiplex PCR; TCRdb's table is partial and in-frame only. The sample gives around 210,000 clones, about 76% of which show up once; about 0.36% is in the top ten. Sample: PBMCs. The receptors originated from a male donor in good health and CMV-seropositive.

This rearrangement joins TRBV19 to TRBJ2-1, with TRBD2 matching over 9 bases. The CDR3 extends over 13 amino acids. From germline, CDR1 is LNHDA and CDR2 SQIVND (reference sequence). The J segment lost 5 bases and the V segment lost 7 bases, leaving 3 bases of the junction unmatched. The chain's CDR3 is CASTAGGNNEQFF. Here the CDR3 DNA reads TGTGCCAGTACTGCGGGGGGGAACAATGAGCAGTTCTTC.

This sequence joins TRBV5-4 and TRBJ2-3, with D perhaps matching TRBD1 (6 bases). V gave up 2 bases and J gave up 1 base, with 11 bases separating them. CDR1 is SGHNT and CDR2 is YYREEE in the germline V gene (reference sequence). CDR3 length: 15 amino acids. The CDR3 sequence is CASSLPGVGTDTQYF. The CDR3 DNA reads as TGTGCCAGCAGCTTACCAGGGGTGGGCACAGATACGCAGTATTTT.

V usage is TRBV9 and J usage is TRBJ2-5, with 7 bases matching TRBD2. V was clipped by 4 bases and J by 0 bases; unmatched bases: 6. Germline CDR1 reads SGDLS; CDR2 reads YYNGEE. The CDR3 has 15 residues. CDR3 DNA: TGTGCCAGCAGCCTAGGGACTATAAACCAAGAGACCCAGTACTTC. Translation: CASSLGTINQETQYF.

This chain uses TRBV4-1 with TRBJ2-3; 9 positions match TRBD2. Germline values: CDR1 MGHRA, CDR2 YSYEKL. This CDR3 spans 14 amino acids. The V gene end was trimmed by 6 bases and the J gene end by 2 bases; junction bases not matched to a gene: 3. CDR3 sequence (DNA): TGCGCCAGCAGATCTAGCGGGGACACAGATACGCAGTATTTT. Translating it yields CASRSSGDTDTQYF.

This chain links TRBV5-1 with TRBJ1-2; D is possibly TRBD1 (6 bases). Germline assignment: CDR1 SGHRS and CDR2 YFSETQ. V lost 2 bases and J lost 2, with 10 bases in between. This CDR3 has 14 residues. CDR3 sequence: CASSFGQTNYGYTF. The DNA for the CDR3 is TGCGCCAGCAGCTTCGGACAGACAAACTATGGCTACACCTTC. Combining the CDR3 with reference TRBV5-1 and TRBJ1-2 gives the whole variable domain KAGVTQTPRYLIKTRGQQVTLSCSPISGHRSVSWYQQTPGQGLQFLFEYFSETQRNKGNFPGRFSGRQFSNSRSEMNVSTLELGDSALYLCASSFGQTNYGYTFGSGTRLTVV.

This clone was observed a handful of times. The V call is TRBV7-3, the J call TRBJ2-5, with a possible D match to TRBD2 (6 bases). Germline CDR1 and CDR2: SGHTA and FQGTGA. V gave up 0 bases and J gave up 1 base, with 24 bases separating them. This CDR3 spans 20 amino acids. The CDR3 loop is CASSLTARRKGYGSQETQYF. CDR3 sequence (DNA): TGTGCCAGCAGCTTAACGGCCCGGAGGAAAGGGTACGGGAGCCAAGAGACCCAGTACTTC.

The CDR3 DNA reads as TGTGCCAGCAGCTTAGTCGGGGGTGCCACAGATACGCAGTATTTT. It encodes CASSLVGGATDTQYF. The chain uses TRBV7-6 and TRBJ2-3, with D maybe TRBD2 (6 bases). The CDR3 spans 15 residues. V was shortened by 1 base and J by 2 bases, with 10 bases between the two germline ends. Germline CDR1 and CDR2: SGHVS and FNYEAQ.

This clone was observed a few times. The V and J genes are TRBV9 and TRBJ1-2, with 7 bases identical to TRBD1. Germline V gene sequence: CDR1 SGDLS, CDR2 YYNGEE. After removal of 4 bases from V and 6 bases from J, the junction contained 6 bases not matched to a gene. The CDR3 totals 13 residues. Written as DNA, the CDR3 is TGTGCCAGCAGCCGCGACAGGGCGAATGGCTACACCTTC. It yields the protein CASSRDRANGYTF.

CDR3: CASKDRFGSSPLHF. In DNA, the CDR3 is TGCGCCAGCAAGGACAGGTTTGGTAGTTCACCCCTCCACTTT. The chain links TRBV5-1 to TRBJ1-6; 7 bases agree with TRBD1. V shed 6 bases, J shed 9 bases, and the junction held 9 bases outside the gene matches. Germline values: CDR1 SGHRS, CDR2 YFSETQ. The CDR3 is made up of 14 amino acids. Supplemented by reference TRBV5-1 and TRBJ1-6, the full variable domain reads KAGVTQTPRYLIKTRGQQVTLSCSPISGHRSVSWYQQTPGQGLQFLFEYFSETQRNKGNFPGRFSGRQFSNSRSEMNVSTLELGDSALYLCASKDRFGSSPLHFGNGTRLTVT.

The rearrangement joins TRBV28 to TRBJ2-1; tentatively, D is TRBD1 (5 bases). The germline V gene has CDR1 MDHEN and CDR2 SYDVKM. V was trimmed by 6 bases and J by 2 bases, leaving 11 bases between them. This CDR3 region has 14 residues. The CDR3 reads CASSSLGAYNEQFF. Written as DNA, the CDR3 is TGTGCCAGCAGCTCTTTAGGGGCCTACAATGAGCAGTTCTTC.

This chain joins TRBV7-2 and TRBJ2-5; no clear D. The J call may be incorrect, as the DNA end agrees better with TRBJ2-7. There are 15 residues in the CDR3. Germline V gene sequence: CDR1 SGHTA, CDR2 FQGNSA. Here the CDR3 DNA reads TGTGCCAGCAGCTTAGGGTTGAGGCAGGACTACGAGCAGTACTTC. It specifies CASSLGLRQDYEQYF.

The gene calls are TRBV6-1 and TRBJ1-5; D is undetermined. Germline V gene sequence: CDR1 MNHNS, CDR2 SASEGT. V was cut by 1 base and J by 3 bases, with 10 bases left in between. The CDR3 is 15 residues long. The CDR3 region is CASSEGLKFNQPQHF. CDR3 coding DNA: TGTGCCAGCAGTGAAGGACTGAAGTTCAATCAGCCCCAGCATTTT.

This chain connects TRBV4-1 to TRBJ1-3; D may be TRBD1 (5 bases). Trimming shortened V by 1 base and J by 4 bases, and 14 bases separated the two germline ends. The CDR3 is 16 amino acids. Germline V gives CDR1 MGHRA, CDR2 YSYEKL. For the CDR3, the DNA is TGCGCCAGCAGCCAAGGCCGGGGGAGTTACGGAAACACCATATATTTT. This codes for CASSQGRGSYGNTIYF.

The gene calls are TRBV7-2 and TRBJ1-3; TRBD1 aligns across 9 bases. From germline, CDR1 is SGHTA and CDR2 FQGNSA. V was pared by 1 base and J by 2 bases, with 3 bases of the junction left unmatched. The CDR3 has 16 residues. CDR3 bases: TGTGCCAGCAGCTTAGGCGGACAGGGGCCTGGAAACACCATATATTTT. It is translated as CASSLGGQGPGNTIYF.